The following is a T cell receptor (beta chain) sequence with its context. CDR1 GTSNPN and CDR2 SVGIG come from the germline V gene (reference sequence). CDR3 size: 21 residues. Unmatched junction bases numbered 18, after V lost 3 bases and J lost 1 base. Clones were sequenced by immunoSEQ multiplex PCR, and TCRdb holds only the in-frame ones, with some missing. The table lists 150,000 to 200,000 clones, around 80% of them singletons, with 2.5% to 3% in the top ten. These data belong to a study of blood T cell repertoires in COVID-19. At the level of the study: Whether acute or convalescent, the COVID-19 samples came from the United States, Italy and Spain.

Input material: peripheral blood. This TCR was sampled from a woman aged 80 or older with active or convalescent COVID-19. V usage is TRBV30 and J usage is TRBJ2-5; 15 bases match TRBD2. The CDR3 DNA reads as TGTGCCTGGAGCTTGGGGACTAGCGGGGGGCCCTACTACTTTTTCCAAGAGACCCAGTACTTC. Translating gives CAWSLGTSGGPYYFFQETQYF.